Below, 8 T cell receptor beta chains from the same sample are listed, as sequenced in a study of OX40 agonist ivuxolimab in advanced cancers. Only in-frame clones appear in the TCRdb table, and some are missing; sequencing was by immunoSEQ multiplex PCR. The table includes 37,000 or so clones, roughly 87% detected once. The specimen was CD4+ or CD8+ T cells sorted from blood, collected in a trial of the OX40 agonist ivuxolimab. The receptor set was obtained from an adult with an advanced solid tumor such as melanoma, head and neck, liver or kidney cancer.

The CDR3, as DNA: TGTGCCAGCTCTCACCTAAGGGGAAATTCACCCCTCCACTTT. Its protein is CASSHLRGNSPLHF. V usage is TRBV18 and J usage is TRBJ1-6; weak D call: TRBD1 (5 bases). V was shortened by 6 bases and J by 7 bases, with 13 bases between the two germline ends. The CDR3 is 14 residues long. Germline V lookup: CDR1 KGHSH, CDR2 LQKENI. The entire variable domain, with the rest obtained from reference TRBV18 and TRBJ1-6, is as follows: NAGVMQNPRHLVRRRGQEARLRCSPMKGHSHVYWYRQLPEEGLKFMVYLQKENIIDESGMPKERFSAEFPKEGPSILRIQQVVRGDSAAYFCASSHLRGNSPLHFGNGTRLTVT.

The chain couples TRBV27 to TRBJ2-2; D remains ambiguous. Germline V gives CDR1 MNHEY, CDR2 SMNVEV (reference sequence). The V and J ends lost 3 bases and 0 bases respectively, with 8 bases between them. The CDR3 extends over 15 amino acids. The DNA for the CDR3 is TGTGCCAGCAGTTTTCACGGTACGAACACCGGGGAGCTGTTTTTT. It specifies CASSFHGTNTGELFF.

This chain links TRBV11-3 with TRBJ2-1; 8 positions match TRBD2. Germline V gene sequence: CDR1 SGHNT, CDR2 YENEEA. This CDR3 spans 16 amino acids. Trimming at V came to 5 bases and at J to 3 bases, leaving 9 bases not matched to a gene. CDR3 sequence: CASSRRTSGSYNEQFF. Written as DNA, the CDR3 is TGTGCCAGCAGCCGAAGGACAAGCGGGAGCTACAATGAGCAGTTCTTC. The entire variable domain, with the rest obtained from reference TRBV11-3 and TRBJ2-1, is as follows: EAGVVQSPRYKIIEKKQPVAFWCNPISGHNTLYWYLQNLGQGPELLIRYENEEAVDDSQLPKDRFSAERLKGVDSTLKIQPAELGDSAVYLCASSRRTSGSYNEQFFGPGTRLTVL.

The rearrangement uses TRBV7-2 and TRBJ2-3, with D maybe TRBD2 (6 bases). The length of the CDR3 is 17 residues. CDR1 and CDR2 from the germline V gene are SGHTA and FQGNSA. The V end lost 4 bases, the J end lost 4 bases, and 21 bases lay between the germline ends. The DNA of the CDR3 is TGTGCCAGCAGCTCAGACCTGGGACTTCGGCATTCAGATACGCAGTATTTT. Protein product: CASSSDLGLRHSDTQYF.

This chain connects TRBV5-4 to TRBJ2-3; 7 bases map to TRBD1. CDR1 and CDR2 (germline): SGHNT, YYREEE (reference sequence). CDR3 length: 17 residues. Trimming cost V 4 bases and J 0 bases; bases outside gene matches: 11. The CDR3 sequence is CASSMTSGGESTDTQYF. CDR3 in DNA: TGTGCCAGCAGCATGACCTCAGGGGGTGAAAGCACAGATACGCAGTATTTT.

This chain uses TRBV27 with TRBJ2-7; the D gene is possibly TRBD1 (5 bases). CDR1 is MNHEY, CDR2 SMNVEV, per germline (reference sequence). There are 14 residues in the CDR3. Trimming took off 3 bases at V and 2 bases at J, with 11 bases between the two ends. CDR3 bases: TGTGCCAGCAGTTTTGCCTCGACAGCCTACGAGCAGTACTTC. Encoded protein: CASSFASTAYEQYF.

The chain uses TRBV6-1 and TRBJ2-3; D is uncertain. CDR3 size: 13 residues. Germline-derived CDR1 and CDR2 are MNHNS and SASEGT. Trimming removed 3 bases from V and 4 bases from J, with 8 bases in between. The DNA for the CDR3 is TGTGCCAGCAGTGACCTGGGGTCAGATACGCAGTATTTT. Translated: CASSDLGSDTQYF.

This chain uses TRBV30 with TRBJ1-3, with no clear D. Germline V lookup: CDR1 GTSNPN, CDR2 SVGIG (reference sequence). Trimming took off 5 bases at V and 0 bases at J, with 11 bases between the two ends. There are 14 residues in the CDR3. CDR3 coding DNA: TGTGCCTGGGATACGACTGGCTCTGGAAACACCATATATTTT. Amino acid sequence: CAWDTTGSGNTIYF.